This T cell receptor beta chain was captured in a study of blood T cell repertoires in COVID-19. Produced via immunoSEQ multiplex PCR; TCRdb's table is partial and in-frame only. This table has over 15,000 clones, 87% appearing once. Material for sequencing was peripheral blood. The TCR comes from a human donor in a cohort sampled during active COVID-19. The donor label of this sample is uncertain.

In nucleotides, the CDR3 is TGTGCCAGCAGCCGAGCGGGAGCTGATACGCAGTATTTT. Protein product: CASSRAGADTQYF. The chain carries TRBV11-3 and TRBJ2-3, with TRBD2 matching over 8 bases. V lost 5 bases and J lost 6; bases outside the gene matches: 4. The CDR3 has 13 amino acids. CDR1 is SGHNT, CDR2 YENEEA, per germline.